Listed below are T cell receptor beta chains from one sample, sequenced in a study of molecular identifiers for immune sequencing clone quantification. TCRdb re-called the PCR reads with MiXCR, one entry per CDR3 protein. Found here are about 320,000 distinct CDR3 sequences, about a quarter of them singletons; the top ten hold approximately 0.74%. Specimen: naive CD8+ T cells from blood, with Jurkat cell RNA spiked in. The origin of the receptors is a human donor in good health. Some libraries in this study had Jurkat cell RNA spiked in. CDR3s include the opening cysteine and the closing phenylalanine or tryptophan. Fields, in order: J gene, D gene, V gene, CDR3 length, clone size, CDR3 protein, CDR3 DNA. D genes are given only for firm matches. Clone size is not always given. Where it is, it says once, few, many or a class for expanded clones.

>TRBJ1-3|.|TRBV30|11|few
CASRPGNTIYF
TGTGCCTCCCGGCCTGGAAACACCATATATTTT
>TRBJ2-1|TRBD1|TRBV24-1|16|many
CATSEQTGGSYNEQFF
TGTGCCACCAGTGAGCAAACAGGGGGGTCCTACAATGAGCAGTTCTTC
>TRBJ2-3|.|TRBV6-2/TRBV6-3|15|few
CAAATPDSITDTQYF
TGTGCCGCCGCAACCCCTGACAGTATCACAGATACGCAGTATTTT
>TRBJ1-5|.|TRBV4-3|20|.
CASSQDLHDEQNYSNQPQHF
TGCGCCAGCAGCCAAGATCTACACGATGAACAGAACTATAGCAATCAGCCCCAGCATTTT
>TRBJ1-4|.|TRBV27|14|many
CASRLGLGNEKLFF
TGTGCCAGCCGGTTAGGGCTCGGTAATGAAAAACTGTTTTTT
>TRBJ2-7|TRBD2|TRBV5-1|15|few
CASSLVISGGYEQYF
TGCGCCAGCAGCTTGGTAATTAGCGGGGGCTACGAGCAGTACTTC
>TRBJ1-3|TRBD1|TRBV5-4|16|few
CASSDQGGPDGNTIYF
TGTGCCAGCAGCGACCAGGGGGGGCCGGATGGAAACACCATATATTTT
>TRBJ1-2|.|TRBV29-1|13|many
CSVEDLTAYGYTF
TGCAGCGTTGAAGATCTAACAGCCTATGGCTACACCTTC
>TRBJ2-7|.|TRBV9|15|.
CASSSSGSGMGEQYF
TGTGCCAGCAGCTCTTCGGGTAGTGGGATGGGGGAGCAGTACTTC
>TRBJ2-1|.|TRBV4-1|18|.
CASSQGIVAQKGYNEQFF
TGCGCCAGCAGCCAAGGTATCGTGGCCCAAAAGGGGTACAATGAGCAGTTCTTC
>TRBJ2-5|TRBD2|TRBV7-3|15|few
CASSNVAGAAETQYF
TGTGCCAGCAGCAATGTAGCGGGAGCAGCGGAGACCCAGTACTTC
>TRBJ2-3|TRBD2|TRBV2|16|.
CASSEASGSSTDTQYF
TGTGCCAGCAGTGAGGCTAGCGGGAGTTCGACAGATACGCAGTATTTT
>TRBJ1-5|.|TRBV28|15|many
CASSRRGSSNQPQHF
TGTGCCAGCAGTCGTAGGGGGTCTAGCAATCAGCCCCAGCATTTT
>TRBJ2-7|.|TRBV19|14|few
CASSTRGRAYEQYF
TGTGCCAGTAGTACCCGGGGCCGGGCCTACGAGCAGTACTTC
>TRBJ2-6|.|TRBV12-3/TRBV12-4|16|many
CASSLEKTPGANVLTF
TGTGCCAGCAGTCTTGAAAAAACACCTGGGGCCAACGTCCTGACTTTC
>TRBJ2-1|TRBD1|TRBV10-3|14|.
CAISGTGAYNEQFF
TGTGCCATCAGTGGGACAGGGGCCTACAATGAGCAGTTCTTC
>TRBJ2-7|TRBD2|TRBV4-1|17|once
CASSRVSPAGVSYEQYF
TGCGCCAGCAGCCGAGTTTCACCCGCGGGAGTTTCCTACGAGCAGTACTTC
>TRBJ1-2|.|TRBV12-3/TRBV12-4|16|few
CASSRSADRIRYGYTF
TGTGCCAGCAGCAGATCTGCTGACAGGATCCGCTATGGCTACACCTTC
>TRBJ2-3|TRBD1|TRBV4-3|21|.
CASSQDSGQGAAGGPGDTQYF
TGCGCCAGCAGCCAAGATTCGGGACAGGGGGCGGCGGGAGGGCCGGGAGATACGCAGTATTTT
>TRBJ1-1|.|TRBV2|14|.
CASSEKITNTEAFF
TGTGCCAGCAGTGAAAAGATTACGAACACTGAAGCTTTCTTT
>TRBJ2-7|.|TRBV6-2/TRBV6-3|16|.
CASSTNRGLSSYEQYF
TGTGCCAGCAGTACGAACAGGGGACTTTCTTCCTACGAGCAGTACTTC
>TRBJ1-1|.|TRBV2|10|.
CASSAIGAFF
TGTGCCAGCAGTGCCATAGGAGCTTTCTTT
>TRBJ2-3|.|TRBV28|15|many
CASSFPSGHTDTQYF
TGTGCCAGCAGTTTCCCCTCGGGGCACACAGATACGCAGTATTTT
>TRBJ2-3|.|TRBV9|17|.
CASSVEVQGLGTDTQYF
TGTGCCAGCAGCGTAGAGGTCCAGGGGCTAGGCACAGATACGCAGTATTTT
>TRBJ1-4|.|TRBV4-3|18|few
CASSQEVEGIAFNEKLFF
TGCGCCAGCAGCCAAGAGGTGGAGGGCATTGCCTTCAATGAAAAACTGTTTTTT
>TRBJ1-5|TRBD1|TRBV19|16|many
CASSIASRGNNQPQHF
TGTGCCAGTAGTATAGCTTCCAGGGGGAACAATCAGCCCCAGCATTTT
>TRBJ2-1|TRBD1|TRBV4-3|16|many
CASSQDRTGPYNEQFF
TGCGCCAGCAGCCAAGATAGGACAGGGCCCTACAATGAGCAGTTCTTC
>TRBJ2-5|.|TRBV14|15|.
CASGQANPYQETQYF
TGTGCCAGCGGCCAAGCTAATCCGTACCAAGAGACCCAGTACTTC
>TRBJ2-3|TRBD2|TRBV7-6|15|many
CASSPSGSRTDTQYF
TGTGCCAGCAGCCCAAGCGGGAGCCGCACAGATACGCAGTATTTT
>TRBJ2-2|.|TRBV28|16|many
CASSLGVTGEFGELFF
TGTGCCAGCAGTCTTGGTGTGACGGGAGAGTTCGGGGAGCTGTTTTTT
>TRBJ1-5|.|TRBV4-1|14|.
CASGQDLGLQPQHF
TGCGCCAGCGGCCAAGATCTGGGTTTACAGCCCCAGCATTTT
>TRBJ2-7|TRBD1|TRBV19|12|few
CASSTNRGEQYF
TGTGCCAGTAGTACCAACAGGGGCGAGCAGTACTTC
>TRBJ2-7|.|TRBV15|17|few
CATSRDGSVGFSYEQYF
TGTGCCACCAGCAGAGATGGGTCGGTAGGGTTCTCCTACGAGCAGTACTTC
>TRBJ1-4|TRBD1|TRBV12-3/TRBV12-4|17|many
CASSYAGTGAPDEKLFF
TGTGCCAGCAGTTACGCCGGGACAGGGGCCCCCGATGAAAAACTGTTTTTT
>TRBJ2-7|.|TRBV5-1|13|.
CASSQHRPDEQYF
TGCGCCAGCAGCCAACACAGGCCCGACGAGCAGTACTTC
>TRBJ1-1|.|TRBV18|16|.
CASSPPLGQSRSEAFF
TGTGCCAGCTCACCACCCCTCGGACAGTCTAGGTCTGAAGCTTTCTTT
>TRBJ2-2|.|TRBV29-1|14|.
CSVVVGQNTGELFF
TGCAGCGTTGTGGTGGGGCAGAACACCGGGGAGCTGTTTTTT
>TRBJ2-7|.|TRBV10-2|14|many
CASSRSRDTYEQYF
TGCGCCAGCAGTCGGAGCCGGGACACCTACGAGCAGTACTTC
>TRBJ1-5|.|TRBV28|13|many
CASSLQAAQPQHF
TGTGCCAGCAGTTTACAGGCGGCCCAGCCCCAGCATTTT
>TRBJ2-5|.|TRBV27|14|.
CASSLGTAYKTQYF
TGTGCCAGCAGTTTAGGAACAGCCTACAAGACCCAGTACTTC
>TRBJ1-2|.|TRBV7-2|14|.
CASSPDHINYGYTF
TGTGCCAGCAGCCCAGATCACATCAACTATGGCTACACCTTC
>TRBJ1-3|TRBD1|TRBV20-1|17|few
CSARGGGPGTAKNTIYF
TGCAGTGCTAGGGGTGGGGGACCCGGGACAGCTAAAAACACCATATATTTT
>TRBJ1-1|.|TRBV30|11|few
CAWGVGTEAFF
TGTGCCTGGGGGGTGGGGACTGAAGCTTTCTTT
>TRBJ1-1|.|TRBV7-9|15|many
CASSLQGGASTEAFF
TGTGCCAGCAGCTTACAGGGCGGGGCGAGCACTGAAGCTTTCTTT